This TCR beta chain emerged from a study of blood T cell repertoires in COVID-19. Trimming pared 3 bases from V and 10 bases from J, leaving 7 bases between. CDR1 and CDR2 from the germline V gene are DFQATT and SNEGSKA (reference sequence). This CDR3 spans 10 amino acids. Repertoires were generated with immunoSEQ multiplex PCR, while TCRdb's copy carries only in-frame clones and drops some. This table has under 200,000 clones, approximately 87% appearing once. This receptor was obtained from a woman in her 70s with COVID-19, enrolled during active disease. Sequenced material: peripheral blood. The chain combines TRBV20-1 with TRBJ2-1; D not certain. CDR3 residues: CSARRREQFF. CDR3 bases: TGCAGTGCTAGGCGTCGGGAGCAGTTCTTC.